The rows below give T cell receptor beta chains drawn from one sample of a study of T-cell reconstitution after alpha-beta-depleted transplantation in children. One entry per CDR3 protein, called by TCRdb with MiXCR from the PCR reads. The table records 250,000 to 350,000 distinct CDR3 sequences, about a tenth of them present only once. The source was PBMCs from the stem cell graft donor, collected from the stem cell graft. These TCRs come from a human donor who donated a stem cell graft to a child with SCID. Each CDR3 is given with its conserved first and last residue. Each record gives: clone size, V gene, J gene, D gene, CDR3 protein, CDR3 DNA. The D gene is left open where the match is weak. The listing skips clone size in some rows; elsewhere it reads once, few, many or a size class.

NA	TRBV5-1	TRBJ1-6	TRBD1	CASSEFPVGQVNSPLHF	TGCGCCAGCAGCGAATTTCCAGTGGGACAGGTTAATTCACCCCTCCACTTT
few	TRBV29-1	TRBJ1-2	NA	CSAKKGEGGYTF	TGCAGCGCCAAGAAAGGGGAAGGTGGCTACACCTTC
NA	TRBV20-1	TRBJ2-7	NA	CSARENGQGVYEQYF	TGCAGTGCTAGAGAAAATGGGCAGGGTGTCTACGAGCAGTACTTC
few	TRBV12-3/TRBV12-4	TRBJ1-1	NA	CASSPWDSGSVAFF	TGTGCCAGCAGTCCATGGGACTCGGGTTCTGTGGCTTTCTTT
NA	TRBV10-3	TRBJ2-3	NA	CAISESRRSHSTDTQYF	TGTGCCATCAGTGAGTCCCGCCGGAGTCATAGCACAGATACGCAGTATTTT
NA	TRBV4-1	TRBJ2-5	NA	CASSQGAGLETQYF	TGCGCCAGCAGCCAAGGGGCTGGCCTAGAGACCCAGTACTTC
few	TRBV3-1	TRBJ2-7	TRBD1	CASSPDRDNDEQYF	TGTGCCAGCAGCCCGGACAGGGATAACGACGAGCAGTACTTC
few	TRBV10-3	TRBJ2-7	TRBD1	CAARTGGYEQYF	TGTGCCGCAAGGACAGGGGGCTACGAGCAGTACTTC
few	TRBV5-5	TRBJ2-3	NA	CASSLPEDTQYF	TGTGCCAGCAGCTTACCAGAAGATACGCAGTATTTT
NA	TRBV7-2	TRBJ2-1	NA	CASSLRLGALSYEQFF	TGTGCCAGCAGCTTACGACTAGGAGCTTTGTCCTATGAGCAGTTCTTC
few	TRBV20-1	TRBJ1-2	NA	CSARDWGDYGYTF	TGCAGTGCTAGAGATTGGGGAGACTATGGCTACACCTTC
NA	TRBV2	TRBJ2-7	TRBD1	CASRGTGGFGEQYF	TGTGCCAGCAGGGGGACAGGGGGCTTTGGCGAGCAGTACTTC
few	TRBV15	TRBJ2-7	NA	CATSRGGVGREQYF	TGTGCCACCAGCCGAGGGGGAGTGGGACGCGAGCAGTACTTC
NA	TRBV7-6	TRBJ1-4	NA	CASSPSTAEKLFF	TGTGCCAGCAGCCCGTCGACCGCTGAAAAACTGTTTTTT
NA	TRBV5-5	TRBJ1-5	NA	CASSGGGSGWVNQPQHF	TGTGCCAGCAGCGGGGGAGGGTCGGGATGGGTCAATCAGCCCCAGCATTTT
NA	TRBV4-1	TRBJ2-7	NA	CASSQDSRASYEQYF	TGCGCCAGCAGCCAAGATTCCAGGGCCTCCTACGAGCAGTACTTC
NA	TRBV7-9	TRBJ2-3	NA	CASSLPGLVGTDTQYF	TGTGCCAGCAGCTTACCGGGGCTCGTCGGCACAGATACGCAGTATTTT
NA	TRBV3-1	TRBJ2-6	NA	CASSPAGSGAGANVLTF	TGTGCCAGCAGCCCTGCAGGGTCTGGTGCTGGGGCCAACGTCCTGACTTTC
many	TRBV2	TRBJ2-2	NA	CASSEKGLLNTGELFF	TGTGCCAGCAGTGAAAAGGGATTATTGAACACCGGGGAGCTGTTTTTT
few	TRBV20-1	TRBJ2-7	NA	CSASNSLSYEQYF	TGCAGTGCTAGTAACAGCCTGTCCTACGAGCAGTACTTC
few	TRBV2	TRBJ2-7	NA	CASSEEQGPREQYF	TGTGCCAGCAGTGAAGAACAGGGTCCCCGCGAGCAGTACTTC
many	TRBV2	TRBJ1-1	NA	CASSPGVLAFF	TGTGCCAGCAGTCCTGGGGTACTAGCTTTCTTT
NA	TRBV12-3/TRBV12-4	TRBJ1-5	NA	CASSFDTGSGQPQHF	TGTGCCAGCAGTTTCGACACAGGGTCCGGCCAGCCCCAGCATTTT
many	TRBV5-5	TRBJ2-1	TRBD2	CASSHYVSGGPLFF	TGTGCCAGCAGCCATTACGTGTCGGGGGGGCCGCTGTTCTTC
NA	TRBV5-1	TRBJ1-1	NA	CASSFRGGETEAFF	TGCGCCAGCAGCTTCCGAGGGGGAGAGACTGAAGCTTTCTTT
many	TRBV12-3/TRBV12-4	TRBJ1-2	TRBD1	CASSEQGASNYGYTF	TGTGCCAGCAGCGAACAGGGGGCGTCAAACTATGGCTACACCTTC
many	TRBV20-1	TRBJ2-1	NA	CSASLGVNEQFF	TGCAGTGCTAGTTTGGGGGTAAATGAGCAGTTCTTC
many	TRBV7-3	TRBJ2-7	NA	CASSLSGGYDEQYF	TGTGCCAGCAGCCTAAGTGGGGGTTACGACGAGCAGTACTTC
many	TRBV20-1	TRBJ2-2	TRBD1	CSAFFLGLPGQGNTGELFF	TGCAGTGCTTTCTTCTTGGGGTTACCGGGACAGGGGAATACCGGGGAGCTGTTTTTT
NA	TRBV5-1	TRBJ2-3	NA	CASSLYPGLNTDTQYF	TGCGCCAGCAGCTTGTATCCGGGGTTAAACACAGATACGCAGTATTTT
many	TRBV7-2	TRBJ2-1	TRBD1	CASSSRQGPPDEQFF	TGTGCCAGCAGCTCGCGACAGGGGCCCCCGGATGAGCAGTTCTTC
NA	TRBV7-2	TRBJ2-3	TRBD2	CASSSRTSGPRTDTQYF	TGTGCCAGCAGCTCCCGGACTAGCGGGCCTCGCACAGATACGCAGTATTTT
NA	TRBV5-5	TRBJ2-5	NA	CASSPTGVERQYF	TGTGCCAGCAGCCCGACCGGCGTAGAACGGCAGTACTTC
few	TRBV5-6	TRBJ2-7	TRBD1	CASSLIQGIRVYEQYF	TGTGCCAGCAGCTTGATACAGGGGATTAGGGTCTACGAGCAGTACTTC
few	TRBV10-3	TRBJ2-1	TRBD1	CAISEMGAGDRVPRANNEQFF	TGTGCCATCAGTGAGATGGGGGCCGGGGACAGGGTCCCTAGAGCTAACAATGAGCAGTTCTTC
few	TRBV20-1	TRBJ1-5	NA	CSARDRVAYQPQHF	TGCAGTGCTAGAGACAGGGTGGCATATCAGCCCCAGCATTTT
NA	TRBV3-1	TRBJ2-7	TRBD1	CASSQGTGDSYEQYF	TGTGCCAGCAGCCAGGGGACAGGTGATTCCTACGAGCAGTACTTC
NA	TRBV18	TRBJ1-2	NA	CASSPPGRLGSGYTF	TGTGCCAGCTCACCACCGGGCAGGCTTGGGAGTGGCTACACCTTC
NA	TRBV10-3	TRBJ2-2	NA	CAISERDLNTGELFF	TGTGCCATCAGTGAGCGGGACCTTAACACCGGGGAGCTGTTTTTT
few	TRBV13	TRBJ2-7	NA	CASSEGPQKSYEQYF	TGTGCCAGCAGCGAAGGGCCCCAGAAAAGCTACGAGCAGTACTTC
few	TRBV12-3/TRBV12-4	TRBJ2-5	NA	CASSSGTRRETQYF	TGTGCCAGCAGTTCCGGGACTCGACGCGAGACCCAGTACTTC
few	TRBV7-3	TRBJ1-1	NA	CASSSLGGGVADTEAFF	TGTGCCAGCAGCTCCCTAGGGGGTGGGGTGGCGGACACTGAAGCTTTCTTT
many	TRBV4-1	TRBJ2-3	NA	CASSQDRGGYTDTQYF	TGCGCCAGCAGCCAAGATCGGGGCGGGTACACAGATACGCAGTATTTT
NA	TRBV15	TRBJ2-1	NA	CATSRDLVGGNNEQFF	TGTGCCACCAGCAGAGACCTAGTAGGGGGAAACAATGAGCAGTTCTTC
few	TRBV28	TRBJ2-3	TRBD1	CASHKGQGATDTQYF	TGTGCCAGCCATAAAGGCCAGGGGGCCACAGATACGCAGTATTTT
NA	TRBV19	TRBJ2-7	NA	CASSIETGLSYEQYF	TGTGCCAGTAGTATAGAAACGGGACTCTCCTACGAGCAGTACTTC
NA	TRBV5-1	TRBJ1-1	TRBD1	CASLTGDGGTEAFF	TGCGCCAGCCTGACAGGGGATGGTGGAACTGAAGCTTTCTTT
NA	TRBV7-3	TRBJ2-7	NA	CASSLGPAGHEQYF	TGTGCCAGCAGCCTCGGACCGGCGGGGCACGAGCAGTACTTC